This T cell receptor beta chain derives from a study of blood T cells in healthy people across ages. Across the study: With template switching, about one barcoded beta molecule was captured per two T cells. Study outcomes and limitations: One million T cells yielded diversity estimates that were considered underestimates.

Then a second PCR, running about 6 to 12 cycles, was carried out with a sample-barcoded 5' primer and a J-beta primer mix. Every sample returned 2.5 million or more CDR3-containing paired-end reads. TCRdb ran MiXCR on the 5' RACE reads and lists one entry per CDR3 protein. The sample contains about 640,000 distinct CDR3 sequences, 58% of which appear only once. Every participating donor contributed roughly 11 milliliters of peripheral blood through a draw. About this clonotype itself: Its target is not known.

The TCR comes from a man in his 60s in good health. The specimen sequenced was blood.

CDR3 nucleotide sequence: TGTGCCAGCAGGGTGGGGGGAAATGAGCAGTTCTTC. Translation: CASRVGGNEQFF. The chain couples TRBV2 to TRBJ2-1; a weak D match, TRBD2 (6 bases). The germline CDR1 and CDR2 sequences are SNHLY and FYNNEI. Trimming shortened V by 6 bases and J by 7 bases, and 10 bases separated the two germline ends. This CDR3 is built from 12 residues.